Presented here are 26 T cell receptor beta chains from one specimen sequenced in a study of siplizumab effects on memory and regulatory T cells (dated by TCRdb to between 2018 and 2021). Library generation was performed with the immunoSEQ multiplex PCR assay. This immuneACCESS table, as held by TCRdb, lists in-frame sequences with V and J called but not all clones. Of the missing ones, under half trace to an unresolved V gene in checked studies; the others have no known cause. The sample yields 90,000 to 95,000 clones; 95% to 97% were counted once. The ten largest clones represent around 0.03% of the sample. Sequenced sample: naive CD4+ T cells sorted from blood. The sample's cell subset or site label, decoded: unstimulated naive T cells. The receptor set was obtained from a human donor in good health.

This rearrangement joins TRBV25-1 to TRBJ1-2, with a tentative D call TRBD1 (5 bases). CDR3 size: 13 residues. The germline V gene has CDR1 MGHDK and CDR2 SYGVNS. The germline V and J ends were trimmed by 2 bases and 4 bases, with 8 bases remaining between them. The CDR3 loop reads CASSEGDLYGYTF. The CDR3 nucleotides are TGTGCCAGCAGTGAAGGGGACCTCTATGGCTACACCTTC.

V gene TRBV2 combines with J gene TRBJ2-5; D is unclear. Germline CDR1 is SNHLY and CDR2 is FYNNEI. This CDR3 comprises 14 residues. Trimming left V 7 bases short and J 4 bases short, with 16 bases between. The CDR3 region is CASKLLGPRETQYF. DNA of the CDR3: TGTGCCAGCAAGCTCCTCGGCCCCCGAGAGACCCAGTACTTC.

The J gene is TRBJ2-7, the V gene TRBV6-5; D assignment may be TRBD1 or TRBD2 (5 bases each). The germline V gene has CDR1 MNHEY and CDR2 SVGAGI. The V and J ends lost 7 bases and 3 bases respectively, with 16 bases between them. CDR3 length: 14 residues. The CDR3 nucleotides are TGTGCCAGCAAGACCGGGACGTACTACTACGAGCAGTACTTC. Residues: CASKTGTYYYEQYF.

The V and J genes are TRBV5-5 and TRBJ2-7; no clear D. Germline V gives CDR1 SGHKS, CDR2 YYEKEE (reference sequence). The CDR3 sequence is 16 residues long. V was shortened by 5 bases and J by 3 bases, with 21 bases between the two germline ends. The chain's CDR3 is CASSSPRASSNYEQYF. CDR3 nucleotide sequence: TGTGCCAGCAGTTCGCCCCGAGCGAGTTCAAACTACGAGCAGTACTTC.

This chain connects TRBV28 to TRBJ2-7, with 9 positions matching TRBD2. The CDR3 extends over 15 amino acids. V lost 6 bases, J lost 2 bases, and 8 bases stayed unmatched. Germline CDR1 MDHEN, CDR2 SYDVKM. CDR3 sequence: CASRKRSGGPYEQYF. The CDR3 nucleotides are TGTGCCAGCAGGAAACGTAGCGGGGGCCCCTACGAGCAGTACTTC.

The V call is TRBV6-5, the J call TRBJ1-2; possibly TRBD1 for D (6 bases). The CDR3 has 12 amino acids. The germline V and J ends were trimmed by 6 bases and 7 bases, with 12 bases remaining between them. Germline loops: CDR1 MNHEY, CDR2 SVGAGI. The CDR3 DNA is TGTGCCAGCAGGGGGGCGCTCGGTGGCTACACCTTC. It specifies CASRGALGGYTF.

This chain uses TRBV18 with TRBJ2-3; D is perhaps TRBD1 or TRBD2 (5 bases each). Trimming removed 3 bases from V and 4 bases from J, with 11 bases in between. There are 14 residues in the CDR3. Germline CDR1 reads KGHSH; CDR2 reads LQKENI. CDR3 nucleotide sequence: TGTGCCAGCTCACCTCTGGGGGACGCAGATACGCAGTATTTT. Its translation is CASSPLGDADTQYF.

The CDR3 reads CASSSAGGPNTEAFF. The CDR3 DNA follows: TGTGCCAGCAGTTCGGCGGGGGGGCCAAACACTGAAGCTTTCTTT. The chain carries TRBV28 and TRBJ1-1, with a possible D match to TRBD1 (6 bases). The CDR3 runs 15 residues. The germline CDR1 and CDR2 sequences are MDHEN and SYDVKM. Trimming removed 4 bases from V and 2 bases from J, with 14 bases in between.

CDR3 in DNA: TGTGCCAGCATGTTTGGGGGCGGGGGGGCGGAGACCCAGTACTTC. Amino acids: CASMFGGGGAETQYF. V usage is TRBV2 and J usage is TRBJ2-5; TRBD2 agrees at 9 bases. Germline CDR1 SNHLY, CDR2 FYNNEI. There are 15 residues in the CDR3. The J segment lost 5 bases and the V segment lost 7 bases, leaving 11 bases of the junction unmatched.

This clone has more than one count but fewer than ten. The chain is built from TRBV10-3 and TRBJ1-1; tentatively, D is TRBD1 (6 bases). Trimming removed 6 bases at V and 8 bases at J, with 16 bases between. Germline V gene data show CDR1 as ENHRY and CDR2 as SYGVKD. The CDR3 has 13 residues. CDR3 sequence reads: CAIRGGPGSEAFF. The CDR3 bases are TGTGCCATCAGAGGGGGACCGGGGAGCGAAGCTTTCTTT.

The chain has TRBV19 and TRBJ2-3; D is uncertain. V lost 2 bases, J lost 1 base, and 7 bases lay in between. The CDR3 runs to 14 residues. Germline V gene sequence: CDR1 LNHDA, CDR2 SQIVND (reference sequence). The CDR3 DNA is TGTGCCAGTAGTATATCTAGACGCACAGATACGCAGTATTTT. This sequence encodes CASSISRRTDTQYF.

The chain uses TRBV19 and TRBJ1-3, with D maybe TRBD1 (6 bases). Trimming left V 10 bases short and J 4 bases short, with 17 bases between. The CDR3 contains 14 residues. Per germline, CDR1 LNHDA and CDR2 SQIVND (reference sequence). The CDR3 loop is CATSTGRYGNTIYF. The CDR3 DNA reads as TGTGCCACATCTACAGGGAGGTACGGAAACACCATATATTTT. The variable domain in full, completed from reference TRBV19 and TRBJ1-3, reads DGGITQSPKYLFRKEGQNVTLSCEQNLNHDAMYWYRQDPGQGLRLIYYSQIVNDFQKGDIAEGYSVSREKKESFPLTVTSAQKNPTAFYLCATSTGRYGNTIYFGEGSWLTVV.

This CDR3 is CAIRDRETYEQYF. The CDR3 nucleotides read TGTGCCATCAGGGACAGGGAGACGTACGAGCAGTACTTC. The V gene is TRBV10-3, the J gene TRBJ2-7; 8 nucleotides align to TRBD1. The V gene's germline CDR1 is ENHRY and CDR2 SYGVKD. CDR3 size: 13 residues. The J segment lost 4 bases and the V segment lost 6 bases, leaving 5 bases of the junction unmatched.

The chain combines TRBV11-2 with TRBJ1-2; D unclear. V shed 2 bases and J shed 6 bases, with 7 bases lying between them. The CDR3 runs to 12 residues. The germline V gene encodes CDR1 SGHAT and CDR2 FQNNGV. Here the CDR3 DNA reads TGTGCCAGCAGCTTATTGAAAGATGGCTACACCTTC. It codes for CASSLLKDGYTF. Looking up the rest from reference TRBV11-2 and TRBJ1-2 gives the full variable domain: EAGVAQSPRYKIIEKRQSVAFWCNPISGHATLYWYQQILGQGPKLLIQFQNNGVVDDSQLPKDRFSAERLKGVDSTLKIQPAKLEDSAVYLCASSLLKDGYTFGSGTRLTVV.

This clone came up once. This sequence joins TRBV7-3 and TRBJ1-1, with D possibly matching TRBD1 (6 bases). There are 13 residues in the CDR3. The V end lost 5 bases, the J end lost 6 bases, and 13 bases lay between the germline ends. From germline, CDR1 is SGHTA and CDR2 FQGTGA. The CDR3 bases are TGTGCCAGCAGCCAAACAGGGTTCTCTGAAGCTTTCTTT. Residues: CASSQTGFSEAFF. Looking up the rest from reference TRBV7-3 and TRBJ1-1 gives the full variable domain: GAGVSQTPSNKVTEKGKYVELRCDPISGHTALYWYRQSLGQGPEFLIYFQGTGAADDSGLPNDRFFAVRPEGSVSTLKIQRTERGDSAVYLCASSQTGFSEAFFGQGTRLTVV.

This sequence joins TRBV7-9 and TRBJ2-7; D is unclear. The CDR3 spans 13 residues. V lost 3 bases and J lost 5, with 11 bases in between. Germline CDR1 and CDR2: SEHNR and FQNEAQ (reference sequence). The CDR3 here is CASSLIAVDEQYF. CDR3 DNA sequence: TGTGCCAGCAGCTTGATTGCCGTTGACGAGCAGTACTTC. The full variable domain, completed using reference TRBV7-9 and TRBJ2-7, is DTGVSQNPRHKITKRGQNVTFRCDPISEHNRLYWYRQTLGQGPEFLTYFQNEAQLEKSRLLSDRFSAERPKGSFSTLEIQRTEQGDSAMYLCASSLIAVDEQYFGPGTRLTVT.

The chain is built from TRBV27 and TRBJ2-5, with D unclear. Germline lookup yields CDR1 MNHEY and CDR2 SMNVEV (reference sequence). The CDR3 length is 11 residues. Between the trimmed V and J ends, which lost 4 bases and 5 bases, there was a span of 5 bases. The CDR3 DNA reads TGTGCCAGCAGTTCAGCTGAGACCCAGTACTTC. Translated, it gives CASSSAETQYF.

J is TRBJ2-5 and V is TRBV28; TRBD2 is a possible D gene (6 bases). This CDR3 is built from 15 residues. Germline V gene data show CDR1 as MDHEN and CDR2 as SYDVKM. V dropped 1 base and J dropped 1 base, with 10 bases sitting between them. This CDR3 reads CASSLSAGPQETQYF. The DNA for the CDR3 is TGTGCCAGCAGTTTATCGGCGGGGCCCCAAGAGACCCAGTACTTC.

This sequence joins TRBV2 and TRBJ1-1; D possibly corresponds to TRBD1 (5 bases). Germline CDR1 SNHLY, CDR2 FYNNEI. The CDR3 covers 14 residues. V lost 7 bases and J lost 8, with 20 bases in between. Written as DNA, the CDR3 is TGTGCCAGCATCCTATGGGGCACTAAGGCCGAAGCTTTCTTT. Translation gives CASILWGTKAEAFF.

The CDR3 loop reads CASSLVPGREQYF. CDR3 DNA: TGCGCCAGCAGCTTGGTTCCAGGAAGGGAGCAGTACTTC. The chain recombines TRBV5-1 with TRBJ2-7; D unresolved. The length of the CDR3 is 13 residues. The V gene lost 0 bases and the J gene lost 7 bases, with 11 bases spanning the gap. Germline assignment: CDR1 SGHRS and CDR2 YFSETQ.

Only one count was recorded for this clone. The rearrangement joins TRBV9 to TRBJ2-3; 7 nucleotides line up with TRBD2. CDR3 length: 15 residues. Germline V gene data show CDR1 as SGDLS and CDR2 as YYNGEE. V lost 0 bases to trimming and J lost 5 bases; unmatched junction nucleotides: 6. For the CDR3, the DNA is TGTGCCAGCAGCGTAGTGCGGGGCGGGGGAGATACGCAGTATTTT. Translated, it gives CASSVVRGGGDTQYF.

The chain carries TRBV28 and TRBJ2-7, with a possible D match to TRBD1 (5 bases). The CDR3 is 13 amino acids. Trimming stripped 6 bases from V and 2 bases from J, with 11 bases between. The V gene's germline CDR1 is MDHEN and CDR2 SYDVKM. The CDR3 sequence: CASRPTGPYEQYF. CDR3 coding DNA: TGTGCCAGCAGGCCCACAGGTCCCTACGAGCAGTACTTC.

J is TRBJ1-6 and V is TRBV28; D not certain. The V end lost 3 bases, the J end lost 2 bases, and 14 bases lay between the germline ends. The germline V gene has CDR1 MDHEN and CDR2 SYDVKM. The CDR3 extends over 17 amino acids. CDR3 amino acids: CASSLAVGNAYNSPLHF. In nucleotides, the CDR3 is TGTGCCAGCAGTTTGGCGGTAGGGAACGCCTATAATTCACCCCTCCACTTT.

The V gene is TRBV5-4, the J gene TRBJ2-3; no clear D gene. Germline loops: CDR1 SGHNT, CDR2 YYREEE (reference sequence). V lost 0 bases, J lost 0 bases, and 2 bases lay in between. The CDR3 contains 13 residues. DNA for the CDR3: TGTGCCAGCAGCTTGGTTAGCACAGATACGCAGTATTTT. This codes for CASSLVSTDTQYF.

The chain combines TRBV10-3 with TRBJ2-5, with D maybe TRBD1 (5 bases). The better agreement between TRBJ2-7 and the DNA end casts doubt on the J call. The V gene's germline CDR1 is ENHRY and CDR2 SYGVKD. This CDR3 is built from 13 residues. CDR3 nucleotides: TGTGCCATCAAGGACACAAGCTCCTACGAGCAGTACTTC. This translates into CAIKDTSSYEQYF.

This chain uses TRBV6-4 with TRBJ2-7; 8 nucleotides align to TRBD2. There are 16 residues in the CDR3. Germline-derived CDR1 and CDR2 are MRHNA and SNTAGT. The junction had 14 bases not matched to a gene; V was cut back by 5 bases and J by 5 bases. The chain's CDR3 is CASSPNPGLVTNEQYF. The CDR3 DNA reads TGTGCCAGCAGTCCCAATCCGGGACTAGTTACCAACGAGCAGTACTTC.